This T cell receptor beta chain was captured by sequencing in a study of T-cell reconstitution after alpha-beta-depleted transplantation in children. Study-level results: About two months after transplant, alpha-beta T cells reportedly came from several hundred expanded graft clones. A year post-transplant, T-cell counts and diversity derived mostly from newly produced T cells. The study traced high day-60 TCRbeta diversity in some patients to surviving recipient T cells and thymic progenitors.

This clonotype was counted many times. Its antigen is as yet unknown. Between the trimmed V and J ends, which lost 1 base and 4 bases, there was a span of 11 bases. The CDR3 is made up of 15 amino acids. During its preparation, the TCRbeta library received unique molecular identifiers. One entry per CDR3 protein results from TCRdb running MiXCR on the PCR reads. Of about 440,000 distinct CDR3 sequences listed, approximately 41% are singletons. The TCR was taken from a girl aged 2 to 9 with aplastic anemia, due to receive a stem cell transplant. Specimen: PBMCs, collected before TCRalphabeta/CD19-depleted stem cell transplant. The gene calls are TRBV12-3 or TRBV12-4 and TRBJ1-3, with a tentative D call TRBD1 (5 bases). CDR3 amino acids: CASSLVVAGGNTIYF. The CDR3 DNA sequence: TGTGCCAGCAGTTTAGTTGTGGCAGGGGGAAACACCATATATTTT.